The 9 T cell receptor beta chains below come from one sample, sequenced in a study of blood T cell repertoires in COVID-19. The method was immunoSEQ multiplex PCR; TCRdb's version includes in-frame clones alone and lacks a portion of them. Here the sample spans about 130,000 clones, about 88% being singletons. Input material: PBMCs or T cells enriched from blood (not recorded which). Every receptor here comes from a woman between 45 and 65 years old who had recovered from COVID-19.

The V and J genes are TRBV4-1 and TRBJ1-5; D not resolved. Germline CDR1 reads MGHRA; CDR2 reads YSYEKL. The germline V and J ends were trimmed by 4 bases and 2 bases, with 18 bases remaining between them. The CDR3 totals 17 residues. The CDR3 loop is CASSRLSRSGGNQPQHF. The CDR3, as DNA: TGCGCCAGCAGCCGACTCTCCAGGTCGGGAGGCAATCAGCCCCAGCATTTT.

The chain links TRBV19 to TRBJ1-2; TRBD1 might be the D (5 bases). Germline CDR1 is LNHDA and CDR2 is SQIVND (reference sequence). The CDR3 consists of 13 residues. Trimming pared 2 bases from V and 2 bases from J, leaving 6 bases between. In DNA, the CDR3 is TGTGCCAGTAGTATAAAGGGGAACTATGGCTACACCTTC. Its protein product is CASSIKGNYGYTF.

This clone appeared a single time. The chain uses TRBV19 and TRBJ1-4, with a possible D match to TRBD1 (5 bases). The V end was cut by 8 bases, the J end by 4 bases, with 17 bases between. Germline V CDR1 and CDR2: LNHDA, SQIVND (reference sequence). The CDR3 totals 15 residues. The CDR3 DNA reads TGTGCCAGTCGTGATTTTTCGGGGGTTAATGAAAAACTGTTTTTT. Its protein product is CASRDFSGVNEKLFF.

The V gene is TRBV3-1 (or the pseudogene TRBV3-2), the J gene TRBJ2-5; TRBD2 matches 14 bases. Germline V gene lookup returns CDR1 LGHDT and CDR2 YNNKEL (reference sequence). The J segment lost 2 bases and the V segment lost 4 bases, leaving 9 bases of the junction unmatched. The CDR3 is 18 amino acids. This chain's CDR3 is CASSRKWGLAGEQETQYF. CDR3 nucleotide sequence: TGTGCCAGCAGCCGCAAGTGGGGACTAGCGGGGGAGCAAGAGACCCAGTACTTC.

J is TRBJ1-5 and V is TRBV30; tentative D call: TRBD1 (5 bases). Per the germline V gene, CDR1 is GTSNPN and CDR2 is SVGIG (reference sequence). The CDR3 has 13 residues. V shed 2 bases and J shed 5 bases, with 10 bases lying between them. The DNA of the CDR3 is TGTGCCTGGAGTCGGGGGGGATATCAGCCCCAGCATTTT. Its protein is CAWSRGGYQPQHF.

The V gene is TRBV7-9, the J gene TRBJ1-2, with D perhaps matching TRBD1 (5 bases). Germline V lookup: CDR1 SEHNR, CDR2 FQNEAQ (reference sequence). Deletions cut 4 bases from V and 6 bases from J, with 9 bases between. This CDR3 has 12 amino acids. CDR3 sequence reads: CASSSRGDGYTF. CDR3 in DNA: TGTGCCAGCAGCTCACGGGGGGATGGCTACACCTTC.

This chain links TRBV18 with TRBJ1-1; the D is unclear. Germline lookup yields CDR1 KGHSH and CDR2 LQKENI. The CDR3 spans 14 residues. V was cut by 2 bases and J by 1 base, with 8 bases left in between. CDR3 DNA: TGTGCCAGCTCACCAATCTCAGAGAACACTGAAGCTTTCTTT. Translated: CASSPISENTEAFF.

The chain has TRBV4-3 and TRBJ1-5, with D hard to call. In germline, CDR1 is LGHNA, CDR2 YSLEER. This CDR3 is built from 15 residues. V shed 0 bases and J shed 1 base, with 7 bases lying between them. For the CDR3, the DNA is TGCGCCAGCAGCCAAGATCGGTTCAGCAATCAGCCCCAGCATTTT. It encodes CASSQDRFSNQPQHF.

The rearrangement links TRBV7-9 to TRBJ1-3; D gene uncertain. CDR1 and CDR2 from the germline V gene are SEHNR and FQNEAQ (reference sequence). V lost 5 bases and J lost 4, with 12 bases in between. The CDR3 is 14 amino acids. The CDR3 bases are TGTGCCAGCAGCCCACTCCCCCTCGGAAACACCATATATTTT. Translated, it gives CASSPLPLGNTIYF.